This T cell receptor beta chain came from a study of blood T cell repertoires in COVID-19. Clones were sequenced by immunoSEQ multiplex PCR, and TCRdb holds only the in-frame ones, with some missing. The data contain 90,000 to 140,000 clones, 82% of them singletons. CDR3 length: 16 amino acids. The J segment lost 0 bases and the V segment lost 4 bases, leaving 7 bases of the junction unmatched. Germline V lookup: CDR1 SGHNT, CDR2 YYREEE (reference sequence). V usage is TRBV5-4 and J usage is TRBJ2-1, with 7 bases fitting TRBD2. This sequence was found in a woman of 80 years or more with acute or convalescent COVID-19. Source material: peripheral blood. The CDR3 protein is CASSPAGGSSYNEQFF. The CDR3 bases are TGTGCCAGCAGCCCGGCGGGCGGGAGCTCCTACAATGAGCAGTTCTTC.